Presented here are 6 T cell receptor beta chains from one specimen sequenced in a study of blood T cell repertoires in COVID-19. The assay was immunoSEQ multiplex PCR, and TCRdb's table has in-frame clones only and misses some. Among approximately 130,000 clones listed, over 80% were seen once. The sequenced sample consisted of peripheral blood. These receptors were collected from a man in his forties or fifties with active COVID-19.

This clone occurred a few times. V is TRBV5-1 and J is TRBJ2-2; 9 positions match TRBD1. Germline lookup yields CDR1 SGHRS and CDR2 YFSETQ. This CDR3 contains 16 residues. The trim removed 1 base at V and 4 bases at J, leaving 5 bases unmatched. CDR3 region: CASSLWTGEITGELFF. CDR3 DNA sequence: TGCGCCAGCAGCTTGTGGACAGGGGAGATCACCGGGGAGCTGTTTTTT.

The J gene is TRBJ2-7, the V gene TRBV7-2; 11 bases agree with TRBD2. V lost 9 bases, J lost 1 base, and 2 bases stayed unmatched. The germline gives CDR1 SGHTA, CDR2 FQGNSA. This CDR3 has 13 amino acids. CDR3 bases: TGTGCCAGTAGACTAGCGGGATCCTACGAGCAGTACTTC. Residues: CASRLAGSYEQYF.

This chain links TRBV5-4 with TRBJ2-7; D not resolved. V lost 0 bases to trimming and J lost 6 bases, with 4 bases between them. The germline CDR1 and CDR2 sequences are SGHNT and YYREEE (reference sequence). CDR3 size: 11 residues. The CDR3 nucleotides are TGTGCCAGCAGCTTGGGAGGCGAGCAGTACTTC. This sequence encodes CASSLGGEQYF.

CDR3 sequence: CASSSPGQGAAGELFF. As DNA, the CDR3 is TGTGCCAGCAGCTCCCCCGGACAGGGGGCGGCCGGGGAGCTGTTTTTT. The chain has TRBV6-6 and TRBJ2-2, with TRBD1 matching over 11 bases. V shed 6 bases and J 6 bases; nucleotides not matched to a gene: 9. CDR1 and CDR2 from the germline V gene are MNHNY and SVGAGI (reference sequence). The CDR3 has 16 amino acids.

V and J are TRBV19 and TRBJ2-5, with a weak D call TRBD1 (5 bases). Germline assignment: CDR1 LNHDA and CDR2 SQIVND (reference sequence). The germline V and J ends were trimmed by 9 bases and 1 base, with 18 bases remaining between them. The CDR3 covers 15 residues. CDR3 in amino acids: CASRRQFWGQETQYF. DNA of the CDR3: TGTGCCAGCCGGAGACAGTTTTGGGGCCAAGAGACCCAGTACTTC.

V gene TRBV7-2 combines with J gene TRBJ1-6; no firm D call. This CDR3 contains 15 residues. V lost 4 bases and J 5 bases, leaving 12 bases between the germline ends. CDR1 and CDR2 from the germline V gene are SGHTA and FQGNSA. The CDR3 region has the DNA TGTGCCAGCAGCTCCACCTTCAGAAATAATTCACCCCTCCACTTT. This gives the protein CASSSTFRNNSPLHF.